This TCR beta chain was identified during a study of graft-versus-host responses after intestinal transplantation. Overall study context: Each recipient received a multivisceral, liver-intestinal, or isolated intestinal graft. Findings and caveats of the study: Allograft clonal ratios (graft-versus-host to host-versus-graft) were high in patients who had graft-donor T cell macrochimerism. Early HvG declines after transplant were associated with peak circulating GvH clone levels.

A note on this clone: Its antigen remains unknown.

Germline V gene lookup returns CDR1 KGHSH and CDR2 LQKENI. CDR3 length: 12 residues. The V gene lost 4 bases and the J gene lost 3 bases, with 5 bases spanning the gap. Method: immunoSEQ multiplex PCR; TCRdb's copy keeps in-frame clones and lacks some. The sample lists over 80,000 clones; around 92% were seen once. Sequencing was performed on unstimulated CD4+ T cells sorted from spleen or lymph node cells, taken before transplant. This TCR came from a human donor who was the organ donor for an intestinal transplant. This rearrangement joins TRBV18 to TRBJ2-3; no reliable D call. CDR3: CASSRDTDTQYF. The DNA for the CDR3 is TGTGCCAGCTCACGAGATACAGATACGCAGTATTTT. Full variable domain (outside the CDR3, taken from reference TRBV18 and TRBJ2-3): NAGVMQNPRHLVRRRGQEARLRCSPMKGHSHVYWYRQLPEEGLKFMVYLQKENIIDESGMPKERFSAEFPKEGPSILRIQQVVRGDSAAYFCASSRDTDTQYFGPGTRLTVL.